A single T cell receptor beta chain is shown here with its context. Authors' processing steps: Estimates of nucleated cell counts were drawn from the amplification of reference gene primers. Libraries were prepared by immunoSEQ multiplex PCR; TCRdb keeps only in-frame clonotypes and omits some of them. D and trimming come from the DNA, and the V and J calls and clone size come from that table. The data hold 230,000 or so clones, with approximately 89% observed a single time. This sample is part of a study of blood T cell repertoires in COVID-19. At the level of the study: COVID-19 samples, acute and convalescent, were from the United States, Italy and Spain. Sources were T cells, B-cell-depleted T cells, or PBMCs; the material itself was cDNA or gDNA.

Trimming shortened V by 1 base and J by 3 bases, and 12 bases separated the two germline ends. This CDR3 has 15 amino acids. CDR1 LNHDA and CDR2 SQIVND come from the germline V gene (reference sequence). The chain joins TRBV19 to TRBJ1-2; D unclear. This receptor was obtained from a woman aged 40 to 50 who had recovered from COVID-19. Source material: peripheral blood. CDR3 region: CASSIGVSRDYGYTF. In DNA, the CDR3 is TGTGCCAGTAGTATAGGTGTCAGCCGGGACTATGGCTACACCTTC.